The clone carrying this T cell receptor beta chain came up a few times. Its antigen is currently unknown. The CDR3 spans 15 residues. Germline loops: CDR1 SGHDT, CDR2 YYEEEE. The junction had 0 bases not matched to a gene; V was cut back by 0 bases and J by 2 bases. Naive CD8 cells were CD45RO-negative, positively selected for CCR7, excluding terminally differentiated effector memory CD45RA+ cells. Study donors comprised healthy, HIV-negative adults devoid of recent acute infection or vaccination. The table came from immunoSEQ multiplex PCR; TCRdb's copy has only in-frame clones and leaves some out. The table has about 1,900,000 clones, 85% to 95% seen once. This sample was taken from a study of shared clonotypes between healthy human individuals. Overall study context: Two women and a few men aged 18 to 49 served as donors. Study conclusions and caveats: Sampling included only blood; tissue repertoires likely differ. Limited genetic and exposure-history diversity came from having few donors.

This clonotype was sampled from a man younger than 30 in good health. The V and J genes are TRBV5-6 and TRBJ2-7, with 12 bases identical to TRBD2. Sequences were obtained from naive CD8+ T cells sorted from blood. The CDR3 DNA reads as TGTGCCAGCAGCTTGGGGACTAGCGGGACCTACGAGCAGTACTTC. Amino acids: CASSLGTSGTYEQYF.